What follows are 8 T cell receptor beta chains derived from one specimen sequenced in a study of blood T cells in healthy people across ages. Next came a second PCR, run for about 7 to 12 cycles, which used a sample-barcoded 5' primer along with a J-beta primer mix. TCRdb reanalysed the 5' RACE reads using MiXCR and keeps one entry per CDR3 protein. This sample yields some 700,000 distinct CDR3 sequences, of which approximately 43% are seen a single time; approximately 22% belongs to the top ten. The sample was blood. The receptor source for this set is a woman in her sixties in good health.

The chain has TRBV7-2 and TRBJ2-1; no definite D call. The germline V gene encodes CDR1 SGHTA and CDR2 FQGNSA. Trimming took 4 bases from V and 0 from J, leaving 10 bases between them. This CDR3 spans 15 amino acids. The CDR3 region is CASSSIGSSYNEQFF. CDR3 coding DNA: TGTGCCAGCAGCTCCATCGGAAGCTCCTACAATGAGCAGTTCTTC.

The rearrangement links TRBV27 to TRBJ1-5, with D unclear. V was shortened by 0 bases and J by 0 bases, with 6 bases between the two germline ends. The germline CDR1 and CDR2 sequences are MNHEY and SMNVEV (reference sequence). There are 15 residues in the CDR3. The CDR3 is CASSLSRYSNQPQHF. The DNA of the CDR3 is TGTGCCAGCAGTTTATCGAGGTATAGCAATCAGCCCCAGCATTTT.

The V call is TRBV20-1, the J call TRBJ1-2; D perhaps matches TRBD1 (6 bases). Germline values: CDR1 DFQATT, CDR2 SNEGSKA (reference sequence). This CDR3 region has 15 residues. Trimming removed 0 bases at V and 4 bases at J, with 15 bases between. This CDR3 is CSARDPPRGAYGYTF. In DNA form, the CDR3 reads TGCAGTGCTAGAGATCCCCCCAGGGGAGCCTATGGCTACACCTTC.

In DNA form, the CDR3 reads TGCAGTGCTTCCAAACGGGCGAACACTGAAGCTTTCTTT. It translates to CSASKRANTEAFF. The chain carries TRBV20-1 and TRBJ1-1; D remains unclear. Trimming removed 5 bases from V and 1 base from J, with 11 bases in between. Germline values: CDR1 DFQATT, CDR2 SNEGSKA (reference sequence). CDR3 length: 13 residues.

With regard to this clonotype: A much larger clone lies a single base off, so this may be a read error. CDR3 coding DNA: TGTGCCAGCAGTCTCCCCAGTCAGACCCAGTACTTC. This codes for CASSLPSQTQYF. This chain joins TRBV12-3 or TRBV12-4 and TRBJ2-7; no firm D call. The J call may be in error: the DNA end matches TRBJ2-5 better. The CDR3 consists of 12 residues.

The genes are TRBV20-1 and TRBJ2-7; 8 nucleotides agree with TRBD2. The germline V gene has CDR1 DFQATT and CDR2 SNEGSKA (reference sequence). Trimming cost V 1 base and J 2 bases; bases outside gene matches: 7. This CDR3 is 15 amino acids long. Here the CDR3 DNA reads TGCAGTGCTAGAGCGACACTAGCGGCCACCTACGAGCAGTACTTC. This codes for CSARATLAATYEQYF.

The sample holds a few counts of this clonotype. The chain uses TRBV6-6 and TRBJ2-5, with 7 positions matching TRBD1. Germline V gene sequence: CDR1 MNHNY, CDR2 SVGAGI (reference sequence). The CDR3 consists of 14 residues. J lost 2 bases, V lost 5 bases, and 5 bases had no gene match. In DNA, the CDR3 is TGTGCCAGCAGTACCCCGACAGGGCAAGAGACCCAGTACTTC. Its protein is CASSTPTGQETQYF.

This clonotype has just a few counts. The chain uses TRBV6-2 or TRBV6-3 and TRBJ1-1; possibly TRBD1 for D (5 bases). Germline V gene sequence: CDR1 MNHEY, CDR2 SVGEGT. This CDR3 is 15 amino acids long. Trimming pared 8 bases from V and 0 bases from J, leaving 16 bases between. The CDR3 loop is CASGGPTEMNTEAFF. The CDR3 DNA reads as TGTGCCAGCGGGGGACCGACAGAAATGAACACTGAAGCTTTCTTT.